The 25 T cell receptor beta chains below come from one sample, sequenced in a study of PD-1 blockade in classical Hodgkin lymphoma. Using immunoSEQ multiplex PCR, the repertoire was profiled, and TCRdb retains in-frame clones only, with some absent. The sample consists of about 6,000 clones, nearly 55% of them appearing once. Relapses following autologous stem cell transplantation were seen in all patients, with brentuximab vedotin exposure varying. CD8+ T cells were isolated from thawed PBMCs by magnetic negative selection. Sample: CD8+ T cells from blood, taken at baseline. These receptors were taken from a human donor with classical Hodgkin lymphoma.

In this sample, this clone is medium-sized (0.01 to 0.1%). J is TRBJ2-1 and V is TRBV7-9; 13 bases align to TRBD2. With V trimmed by 5 bases and J by 9 bases, 10 bases remained unmatched. The CDR3 is made up of 16 amino acids. Germline V gene lookup returns CDR1 SEHNR and CDR2 FQNEAQ (reference sequence). CDR3 nucleotides: TGTGCCAGCAGCACCCGGACTAGCGGGAGTATAGGTGAGCAGTTCTTC. Its translation: CASSTRTSGSIGEQFF.

This clone was seen just once. This rearrangement joins TRBV10-1 to TRBJ2-1; possibly TRBD1 for D (5 bases). The V gene lost 6 bases and the J gene lost 7 bases, with 19 bases spanning the gap. Germline CDR1 reads WNHNN; CDR2 reads SYGVQD (reference sequence). The CDR3 covers 15 residues. The CDR3 loop is CASRSNEAGINEQFF. As DNA, the CDR3 is TGCGCCAGCAGGTCAAACGAGGCAGGGATTAATGAGCAGTTCTTC.

This chain connects TRBV10-3 to TRBJ2-3; 7 positions match TRBD2. The trim removed 4 bases at V and 6 bases at J, leaving 10 bases unmatched. The CDR3 runs 15 residues. CDR1 is ENHRY, CDR2 SYGVKD, per germline. DNA for the CDR3: TGTGCCATCAGTGCGAGCGGGGAAGCCGGTGATACGCAGTATTTT. Its translation is CAISASGEAGDTQYF.

This clone has only a few counts. The chain recombines TRBV7-2 with TRBJ1-5; a weak D match, TRBD1 (5 bases). This CDR3 contains 15 residues. CDR1 and CDR2 (germline): SGHTA, FQGNSA. The V and J ends lost 5 bases and 5 bases respectively, with 16 bases between them. The CDR3 nucleotides read TGTGCCAGCAGCCCCAAGAAGGGGAATTATCAGCCCCAGCATTTT. Translation: CASSPKKGNYQPQHF.

This chain connects TRBV10-3 to TRBJ2-1, with D perhaps TRBD1 or TRBD2 (5 bases each). V lost 3 bases and J 6 bases, leaving 15 bases between the germline ends. CDR1 ENHRY and CDR2 SYGVKD come from the germline V gene. This CDR3 has 15 amino acids. The CDR3 loop reads CAISDVGTGPNEQFF. DNA of the CDR3: TGTGCCATCAGTGACGTCGGCACGGGGCCCAATGAGCAGTTCTTC.

This chain joins TRBV10-3 and TRBJ2-7; 9 bases agree with TRBD2. This CDR3 comprises 15 residues. The germline V gene has CDR1 ENHRY and CDR2 SYGVKD. Unmatched junction bases numbered 5, after V lost 5 bases and J lost 0 bases. CDR3 amino acids: CAISRLAEISYEQYF. CDR3 coding DNA: TGTGCCATCAGTAGACTAGCGGAAATCTCCTACGAGCAGTACTTC.

This clone came up a few times. The chain carries TRBV7-8 and TRBJ2-3, with D tentatively TRBD2 (6 bases). This CDR3 is built from 18 residues. The germline V and J ends were trimmed by 2 bases and 0 bases, with 18 bases remaining between them. Germline V CDR1 and CDR2: SGHVS, FQNEAQ. CDR3 region: CASSLRSGEVLSTDTQYF. The CDR3 nucleotides read TGTGCCAGCAGCTTAAGATCTGGGGAGGTCCTTAGCACAGATACGCAGTATTTT.

The V gene is TRBV6-6, the J gene TRBJ2-2; D call uncertain. CDR1 is MNHNY, CDR2 SVGAGI, per germline (reference sequence). The length of the CDR3 is 13 residues. With 2 bases removed from V and 7 bases from J, the gap between germline ends came to 8 bases. CDR3 sequence reads: CASSYGVNGELFF. The CDR3 DNA reads TGTGCCAGCAGTTACGGGGTGAACGGGGAGCTGTTTTTT.

V and J are TRBV4-2 and TRBJ2-4; 7 nucleotides line up with TRBD2. From germline, CDR1 is LGHNA and CDR2 YNFKEQ. V shed 1 base and J 0 bases; nucleotides not matched to a gene: 6. The CDR3 spans 17 residues. Here the CDR3 reads CASSQGSSGVAKNIQYF. CDR3 coding DNA: TGTGCCAGCAGCCAAGGATCTAGCGGAGTAGCCAAAAACATTCAGTACTTC.

This rearrangement joins TRBV5-6 to TRBJ1-6; D is uncertain. CDR3 length: 13 amino acids. Between the trimmed V and J ends, which lost 2 bases and 8 bases, there was a span of 8 bases. The V gene's germline CDR1 is SGHDT and CDR2 YYEEEE. CDR3 region: CASSFGNHSPLHF. As DNA, the CDR3 is TGTGCCAGCAGCTTTGGCAACCATTCACCCCTCCACTTT.

The gene calls are TRBV29-1 and TRBJ2-7; D might be TRBD1 (7 bases). The germline V and J ends were trimmed by 4 bases and 3 bases, with 19 bases remaining between them. CDR3 length: 15 residues. CDR1 SQVTM and CDR2 ANQGSEA come from the germline V gene. CDR3 amino acids: CSVAGDRDLIYEQYF. The CDR3 DNA reads TGCAGCGTTGCCGGCGACAGGGACTTAATCTACGAGCAGTACTTC.

This clone was counted between two and nine times. The J gene is TRBJ1-1, the V gene TRBV5-6; weak D call: TRBD1 (5 bases). Germline V gene data show CDR1 as SGHDT and CDR2 as YYEEEE. This CDR3 has 13 amino acids. The V end lost 5 bases, the J end lost 2 bases, and 10 bases lay between the germline ends. The CDR3 here is CASRFTGNTEAFF. The DNA of the CDR3 is TGTGCCAGCAGGTTTACAGGAAACACTGAAGCTTTCTTT.

The chain uses TRBV19 and TRBJ2-7; D possibly corresponds to TRBD2 (6 bases). Trimming cost V 3 bases and J 7 bases, with 10 bases left between them. Per the germline V gene, CDR1 is LNHDA and CDR2 is SQIVND (reference sequence). The CDR3 is 12 residues long. DNA of the CDR3: TGTGCCAGTAGTATGTCGGGGAGGGAGCAGTACTTC. Its protein product is CASSMSGREQYF.

V is TRBV28 and J is TRBJ2-7; D remains unclear. The V end lost 5 bases, the J end lost 2 bases, and 16 bases lay between the germline ends. Germline CDR1 reads MDHEN; CDR2 reads SYDVKM. The CDR3 extends over 15 amino acids. CDR3 sequence: CASSPISQITYEQYF. Here the CDR3 DNA reads TGTGCCAGCAGTCCCATCTCGCAGATAACCTACGAGCAGTACTTC.

V usage is TRBV6-5 and J usage is TRBJ2-1; D gene uncertain. With 8 bases removed from V and 0 bases from J, the gap between germline ends came to 8 bases. The CDR3 covers 13 residues. CDR1 MNHEY and CDR2 SVGAGI come from the germline V gene. The CDR3 DNA reads as TGTGCCAGCGCATCTAGCTCCTACAATGAGCAGTTCTTC. The encoded protein is CASASSSYNEQFF.

The chain joins TRBV10-3 to TRBJ2-7; D not certain. The V end lost 9 bases, the J end lost 2 bases, and 14 bases lay between the germline ends. Germline V gives CDR1 ENHRY, CDR2 SYGVKD. The CDR3 is made up of 13 amino acids. The CDR3 is CAIAPTETYEQYF. The CDR3, as DNA: TGTGCCATAGCCCCCACAGAGACCTACGAGCAGTACTTC.

This rearrangement joins TRBV10-2 to TRBJ1-2, with 7 bases lining up with TRBD1. Losses at the gene ends were 6 bases for V and 3 bases for J; bases not matched to a gene: 4. Germline CDR1 is WSHSY and CDR2 is SAAADI. The CDR3 extends over 13 amino acids. The CDR3 DNA is TGCGCCAGCAGGACAGGGCTGGACTATGGCTACACCTTC. This encodes CASRTGLDYGYTF.

The chain links TRBV19 to TRBJ2-1, with 7 bases lining up with TRBD2. Germline V gene data show CDR1 as LNHDA and CDR2 as SQIVND (reference sequence). The CDR3 sequence is 16 residues long. V dropped 7 bases and J dropped 6; count of bases not matched to a gene: 15. The DNA of the CDR3 is TGTGCCAGTACCAATCGGGGAGCGGGGAATAGCAATGAGCAGTTCTTC. Encoded protein: CASTNRGAGNSNEQFF.

This clone was observed a handful of times. This sequence joins TRBV27 and TRBJ2-3; the D gene is possibly TRBD2 (6 bases). V lost 7 bases and J lost 6, with 17 bases in between. Germline V gene data show CDR1 as MNHEY and CDR2 as SMNVEV (reference sequence). CDR3 size: 14 residues. CDR3: CASNGGPRADTQYF. The CDR3 coding sequence is TGTGCCAGCAACGGAGGGCCGCGGGCGGATACGCAGTATTTT.

The chain is built from TRBV29-1 and TRBJ2-7; 7 bases are a match to TRBD2. Germline CDR1 SQVTM, CDR2 ANQGSEA. The V gene end was trimmed by 4 bases and the J gene end by 1 base; junction bases not matched to a gene: 7. This CDR3 region has 14 residues. The CDR3 DNA follows: TGCAGCGTTGTAGGTGCGGGAGTTTCCTACGAGCAGTACTTC. Amino acids: CSVVGAGVSYEQYF.

The chain links TRBV10-3 to TRBJ2-2, with D perhaps matching TRBD1 or TRBD2 (5 bases each). Germline V gene data show CDR1 as ENHRY and CDR2 as SYGVKD. The CDR3 loop spans 14 amino acids. Trimming shortened V by 7 bases and J by 5 bases, and 14 bases separated the two germline ends. CDR3 residues: CAIKLGVGTGELFF. CDR3 nucleotide sequence: TGTGCCATCAAACTGGGGGTTGGGACCGGGGAGCTGTTTTTT.

The rearrangement joins TRBV9 to TRBJ2-7; D unclear. CDR1 SGDLS and CDR2 YYNGEE come from the germline V gene. The CDR3 extends over 12 amino acids. V was cut by 0 bases and J by 5 bases, with 6 bases left in between. CDR3 sequence reads: CASSVEADEQYF. CDR3 DNA sequence: TGTGCCAGCAGCGTAGAGGCAGACGAGCAGTACTTC.

The chain joins TRBV11-2 to TRBJ2-1; 12 nucleotides match TRBD2. Trimming took 5 bases from V and 0 from J; bases not matched to a gene: 11. This CDR3 has 19 residues. The germline gives CDR1 SGHAT, CDR2 FQNNGV. The CDR3 loop is CASSPRLAGAFFSYNEQFF. DNA of the CDR3: TGTGCCAGCAGCCCCCGACTAGCGGGAGCCTTTTTCTCCTACAATGAGCAGTTCTTC.

The chain joins TRBV4-2 to TRBJ2-7; 11 nucleotides align to TRBD1. Germline CDR1 is LGHNA and CDR2 is YNFKEQ. The CDR3 consists of 15 residues. V was clipped by 5 bases and J by 0 bases; unmatched bases: 3. CDR3 sequence (DNA): TGTGCCAGCAGCGACGGGACAGGGGGCTCCTACGAGCAGTACTTC. This encodes CASSDGTGGSYEQYF.

The rearrangement links TRBV27 to TRBJ1-1; D might be TRBD1 (5 bases). The CDR3 has 14 amino acids. Trimming left V 6 bases short and J 6 bases short, with 17 bases between. Germline V gives CDR1 MNHEY, CDR2 SMNVEV (reference sequence). The CDR3 here is CASSPTSGAAEAFF. Written as DNA, the CDR3 is TGTGCCAGCAGCCCAACCTCTGGGGCAGCTGAAGCTTTCTTT.